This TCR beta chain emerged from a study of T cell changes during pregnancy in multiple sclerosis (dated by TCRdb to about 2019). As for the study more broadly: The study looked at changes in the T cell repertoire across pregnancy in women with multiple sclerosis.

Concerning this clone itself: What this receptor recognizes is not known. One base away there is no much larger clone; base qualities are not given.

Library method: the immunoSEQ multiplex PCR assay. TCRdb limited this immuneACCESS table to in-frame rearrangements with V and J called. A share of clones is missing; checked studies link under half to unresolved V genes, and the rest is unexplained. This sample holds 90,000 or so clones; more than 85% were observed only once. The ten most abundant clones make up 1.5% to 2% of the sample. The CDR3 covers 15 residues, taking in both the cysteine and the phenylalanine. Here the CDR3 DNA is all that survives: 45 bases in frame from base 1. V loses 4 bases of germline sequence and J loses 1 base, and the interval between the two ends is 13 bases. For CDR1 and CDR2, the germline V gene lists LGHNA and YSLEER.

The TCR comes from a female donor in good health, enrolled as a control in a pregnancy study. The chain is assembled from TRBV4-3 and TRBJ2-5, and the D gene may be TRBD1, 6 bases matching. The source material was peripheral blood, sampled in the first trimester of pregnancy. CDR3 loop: CASSPTGHSQETQYF. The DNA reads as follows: TGCGCCAGCAGCCCGACGGGACACTCCCAAGAGACCCAGTACTTC.